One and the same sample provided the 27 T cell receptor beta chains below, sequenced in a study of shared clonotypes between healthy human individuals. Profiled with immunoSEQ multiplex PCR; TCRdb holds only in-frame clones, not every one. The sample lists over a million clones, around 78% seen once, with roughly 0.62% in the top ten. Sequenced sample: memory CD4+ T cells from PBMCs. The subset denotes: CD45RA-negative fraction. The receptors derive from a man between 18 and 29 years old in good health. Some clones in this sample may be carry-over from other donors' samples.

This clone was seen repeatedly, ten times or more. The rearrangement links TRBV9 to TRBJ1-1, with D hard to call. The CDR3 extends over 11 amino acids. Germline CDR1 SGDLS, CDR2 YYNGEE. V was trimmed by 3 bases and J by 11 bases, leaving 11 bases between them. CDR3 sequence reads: CASSGEGLAFF. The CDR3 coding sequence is TGTGCCAGCAGCGGGGAGGGTTTGGCTTTCTTT.

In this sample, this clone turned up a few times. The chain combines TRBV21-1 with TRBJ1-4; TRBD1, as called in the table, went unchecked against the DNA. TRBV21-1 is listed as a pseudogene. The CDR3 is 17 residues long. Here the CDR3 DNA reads TGTGCCACCCAGGACAGGTTGTATCCGGCAACTAATGAAAAACTGTTTTTT. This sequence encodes CATQDRLYPATNEKLFF.

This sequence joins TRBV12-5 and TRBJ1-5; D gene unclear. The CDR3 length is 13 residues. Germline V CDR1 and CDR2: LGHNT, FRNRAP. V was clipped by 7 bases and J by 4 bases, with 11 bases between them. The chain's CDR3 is CASALNGNQPQHF. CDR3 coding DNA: TGTGCTAGTGCCCTGAACGGGAATCAGCCCCAGCATTTT.

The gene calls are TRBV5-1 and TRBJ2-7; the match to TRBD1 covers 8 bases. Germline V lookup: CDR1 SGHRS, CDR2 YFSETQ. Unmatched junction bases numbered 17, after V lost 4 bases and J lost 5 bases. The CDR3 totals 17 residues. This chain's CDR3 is CASSHSDRGPINDEQYF. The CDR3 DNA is TGCGCCAGCAGCCATTCCGACAGGGGACCGATTAACGACGAGCAGTACTTC.

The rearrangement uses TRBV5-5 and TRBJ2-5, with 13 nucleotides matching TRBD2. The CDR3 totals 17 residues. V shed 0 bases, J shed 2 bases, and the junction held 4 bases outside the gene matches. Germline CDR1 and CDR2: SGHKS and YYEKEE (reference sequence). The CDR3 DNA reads TGTGCCAGCAGCTTGGGAATGGGACTAGCGGGACAAGAGACCCAGTACTTC. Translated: CASSLGMGLAGQETQYF.

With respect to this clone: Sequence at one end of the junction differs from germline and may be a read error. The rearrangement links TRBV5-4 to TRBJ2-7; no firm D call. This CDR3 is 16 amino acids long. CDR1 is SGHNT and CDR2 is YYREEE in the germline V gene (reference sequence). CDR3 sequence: CASGFSGSRSSYEQYF. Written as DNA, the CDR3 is TGTGCCAGCGGCTTTTCAGGCTCAAGGAGCTCCTACGAGCAGTACTTC.

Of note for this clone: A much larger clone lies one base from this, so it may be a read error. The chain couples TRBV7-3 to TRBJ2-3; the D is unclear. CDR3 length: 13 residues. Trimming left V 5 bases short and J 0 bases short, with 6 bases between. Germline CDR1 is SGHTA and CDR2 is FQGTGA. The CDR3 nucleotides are TGTGCCAGCAGCGCACCTAGCACAGATACGCAGTATTTT. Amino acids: CASSAPSTDTQYF.

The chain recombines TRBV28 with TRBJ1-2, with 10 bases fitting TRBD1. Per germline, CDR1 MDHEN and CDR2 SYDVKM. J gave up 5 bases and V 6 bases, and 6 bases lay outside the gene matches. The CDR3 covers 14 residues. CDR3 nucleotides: TGTGCCAGCAGCGGGACAGGGGAAGGATATGGCTACACCTTC. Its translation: CASSGTGEGYGYTF.

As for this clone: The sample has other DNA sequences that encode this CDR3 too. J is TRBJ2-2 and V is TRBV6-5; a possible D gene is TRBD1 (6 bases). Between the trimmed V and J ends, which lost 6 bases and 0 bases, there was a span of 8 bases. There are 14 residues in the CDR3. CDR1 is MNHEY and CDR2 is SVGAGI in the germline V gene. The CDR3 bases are TGTGCCAGCAGACAGGGCGCGAACACCGGGGAGCTGTTTTTT. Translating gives CASRQGANTGELFF.

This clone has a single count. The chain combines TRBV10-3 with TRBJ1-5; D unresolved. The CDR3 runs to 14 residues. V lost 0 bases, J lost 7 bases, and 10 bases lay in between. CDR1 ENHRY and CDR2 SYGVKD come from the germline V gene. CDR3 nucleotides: TGTGCCATCAGTGAGTCGCCCATTAACCAGCCCCAGCATTTT. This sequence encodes CAISESPINQPQHF.

The CDR3 nucleotides read TGTGCCAGCAGTTTAACTCATCAGCCCCAGCATTTT. Protein product: CASSLTHQPQHF. The V call is TRBV28, the J call TRBJ1-5; D ambiguous. The CDR3 runs 12 residues. V was cut by 2 bases and J by 5 bases, with 4 bases left in between. From germline, CDR1 is MDHEN and CDR2 SYDVKM.

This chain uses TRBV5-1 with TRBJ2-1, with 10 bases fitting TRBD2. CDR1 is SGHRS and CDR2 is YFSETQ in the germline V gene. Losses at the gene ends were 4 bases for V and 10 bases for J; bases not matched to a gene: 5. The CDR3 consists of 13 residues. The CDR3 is CASSLGLAREQFF. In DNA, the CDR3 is TGCGCCAGCAGCCTGGGACTAGCGCGCGAGCAGTTCTTC.

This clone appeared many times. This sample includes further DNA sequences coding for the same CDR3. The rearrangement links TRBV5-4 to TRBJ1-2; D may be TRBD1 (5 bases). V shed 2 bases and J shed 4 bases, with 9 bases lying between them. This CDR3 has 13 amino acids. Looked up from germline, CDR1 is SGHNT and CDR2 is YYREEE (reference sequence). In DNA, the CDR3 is TGTGCCAGCAGCTTAAGACAGACCTATGGCTACACCTTC. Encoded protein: CASSLRQTYGYTF. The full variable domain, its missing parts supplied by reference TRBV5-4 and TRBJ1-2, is ETGVTQSPTHLIKTRGQQVTLRCSSQSGHNTVSWYQQALGQGPQFIFQYYREEENGRGNFPPRFSGLQFPNYSSELNVNALELDDSALYLCASSLRQTYGYTFGSGTRLTVV.

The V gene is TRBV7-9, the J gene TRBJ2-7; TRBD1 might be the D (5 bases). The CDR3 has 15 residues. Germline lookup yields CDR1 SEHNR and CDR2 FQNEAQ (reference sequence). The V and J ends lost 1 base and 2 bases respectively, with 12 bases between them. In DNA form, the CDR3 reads TGTGCCAGCAGCTTAGGGGGCGGACGGCCCTACGAGCAGTACTTC. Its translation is CASSLGGGRPYEQYF.

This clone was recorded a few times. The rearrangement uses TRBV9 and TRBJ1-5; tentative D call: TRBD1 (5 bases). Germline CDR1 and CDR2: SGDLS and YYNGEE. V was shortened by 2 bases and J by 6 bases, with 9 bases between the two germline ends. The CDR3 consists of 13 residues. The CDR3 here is CASSVQGGQPQHF. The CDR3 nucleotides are TGTGCCAGCAGCGTTCAGGGTGGTCAGCCCCAGCATTTT.

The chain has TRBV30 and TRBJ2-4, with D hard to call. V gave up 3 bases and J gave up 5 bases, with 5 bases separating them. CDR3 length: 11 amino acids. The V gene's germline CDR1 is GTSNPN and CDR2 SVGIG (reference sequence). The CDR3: CAWRAENIQYF. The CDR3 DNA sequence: TGTGCCTGGAGGGCTGAAAACATTCAGTACTTC.

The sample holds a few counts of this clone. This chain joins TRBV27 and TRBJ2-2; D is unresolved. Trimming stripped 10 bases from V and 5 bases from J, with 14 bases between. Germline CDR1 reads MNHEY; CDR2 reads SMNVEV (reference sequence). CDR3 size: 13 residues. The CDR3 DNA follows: TGTGCCACCGTTTCAGTGGGTACCGGGGAGCTGTTTTTT. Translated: CATVSVGTGELFF.

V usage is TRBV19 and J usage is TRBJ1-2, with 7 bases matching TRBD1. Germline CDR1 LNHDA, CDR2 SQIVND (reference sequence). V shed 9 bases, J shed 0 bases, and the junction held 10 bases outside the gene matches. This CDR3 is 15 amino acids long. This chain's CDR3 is CASVKQGLANYGYTF. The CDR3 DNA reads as TGTGCCAGCGTAAAACAGGGGCTTGCTAACTATGGCTACACCTTC. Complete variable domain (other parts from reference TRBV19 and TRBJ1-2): DGGITQSPKYLFRKEGQNVTLSCEQNLNHDAMYWYRQDPGQGLRLIYYSQIVNDFQKGDIAEGYSVSREKKESFPLTVTSAQKNPTAFYLCASVKQGLANYGYTFGSGTRLTVV.

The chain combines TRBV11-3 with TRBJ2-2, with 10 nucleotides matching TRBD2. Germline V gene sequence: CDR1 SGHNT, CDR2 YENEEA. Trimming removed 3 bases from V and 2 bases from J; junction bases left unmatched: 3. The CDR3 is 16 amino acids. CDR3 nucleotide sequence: TGTGCCAGCAGCTTTACTAGCGGGACTAACACCGGGGAGCTGTTTTTT. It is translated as CASSFTSGTNTGELFF.

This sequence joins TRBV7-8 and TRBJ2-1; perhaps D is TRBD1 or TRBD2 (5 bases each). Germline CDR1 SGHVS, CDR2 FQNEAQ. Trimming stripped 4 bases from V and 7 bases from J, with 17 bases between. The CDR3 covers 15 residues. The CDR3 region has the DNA TGTGCCAGCAGCTCCGCCGGGGCCTACGGTAATGAGCAGTTCTTC. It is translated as CASSSAGAYGNEQFF.

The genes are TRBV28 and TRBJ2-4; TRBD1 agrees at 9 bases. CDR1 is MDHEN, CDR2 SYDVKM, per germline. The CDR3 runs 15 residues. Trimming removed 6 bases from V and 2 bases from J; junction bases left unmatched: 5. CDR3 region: CASSRTGVSKNIQYF. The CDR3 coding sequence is TGTGCCAGCAGCCGGACAGGGGTTTCCAAAAACATTCAGTACTTC.

The CDR3, as DNA: TGTGCCAGCAGCTTGGAGGCAGGGAGAGATAGCATTCAGTACTTC. Translating gives CASSLEAGRDSIQYF. This rearrangement joins TRBV5-8 to TRBJ2-4; the D call may be TRBD1 or TRBD2 (5 bases each). Germline-derived CDR1 and CDR2 are SGHTS and YDEGEE. Trimming pared 0 bases from V and 9 bases from J, leaving 16 bases between. CDR3 length: 15 amino acids.

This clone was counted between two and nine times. The CDR3: CAWSAQPGRSTDTQYF. The DNA of the CDR3 is TGTGCCTGGAGTGCCCAACCGGGACGGAGCACAGATACGCAGTATTTT. The gene calls are TRBV30 and TRBJ2-3; D might be TRBD1 or TRBD2, each matching 5 bases. This CDR3 has 16 amino acids. Germline CDR1 GTSNPN, CDR2 SVGIG (reference sequence). V dropped 1 base and J dropped 0 bases, with 14 bases sitting between them.

CDR3 residues: CASSSLGGSYEQYF. The CDR3 DNA is TGTGCCAGCAGCAGTCTCGGCGGGAGTTACGAGCAGTACTTC. This chain uses TRBV28 with TRBJ2-7, with 7 bases that match TRBD2. This CDR3 comprises 14 residues. The V and J ends lost 6 bases and 4 bases, in that order; junction bases with no gene match: 9. The V gene's germline CDR1 is MDHEN and CDR2 SYDVKM.

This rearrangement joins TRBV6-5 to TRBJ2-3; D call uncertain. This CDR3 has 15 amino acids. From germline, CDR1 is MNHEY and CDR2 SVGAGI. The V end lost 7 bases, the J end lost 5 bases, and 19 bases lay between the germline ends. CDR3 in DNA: TGTGCCAGCAACAGCCCTCGGCCAGTAATAGATACGCAGTATTTT. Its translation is CASNSPRPVIDTQYF.

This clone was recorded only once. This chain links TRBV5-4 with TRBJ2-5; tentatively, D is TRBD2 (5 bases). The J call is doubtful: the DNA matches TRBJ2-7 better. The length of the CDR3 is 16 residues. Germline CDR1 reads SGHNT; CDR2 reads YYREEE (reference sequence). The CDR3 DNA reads TGTGCCAGCAGCTTGGCGGGTAGCGTCAGCTCCTACGAGCAGTACTTC. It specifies CASSLAGSVSSYEQYF.

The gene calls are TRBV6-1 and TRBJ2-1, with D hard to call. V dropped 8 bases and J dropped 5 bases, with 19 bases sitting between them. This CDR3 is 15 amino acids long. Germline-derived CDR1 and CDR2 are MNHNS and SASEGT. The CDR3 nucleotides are TGTGCCAGCTGGGCCGGGTCCAACCTAAACAATGAGCAGTTCTTC. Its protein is CASWAGSNLNNEQFF.